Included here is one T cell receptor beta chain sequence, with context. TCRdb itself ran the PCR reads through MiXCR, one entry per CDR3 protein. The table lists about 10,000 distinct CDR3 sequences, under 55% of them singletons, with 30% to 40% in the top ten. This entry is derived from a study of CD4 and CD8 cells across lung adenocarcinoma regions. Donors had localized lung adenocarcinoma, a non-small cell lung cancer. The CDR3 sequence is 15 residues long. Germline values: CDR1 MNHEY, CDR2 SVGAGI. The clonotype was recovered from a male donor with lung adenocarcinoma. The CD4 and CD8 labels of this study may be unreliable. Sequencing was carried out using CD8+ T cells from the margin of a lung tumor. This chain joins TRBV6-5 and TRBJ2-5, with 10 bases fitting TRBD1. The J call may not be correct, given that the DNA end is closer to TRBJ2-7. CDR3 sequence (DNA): TGTGCCAGCAGTTTGGGACAGGGGCCCATATACGAGCAGTACTTC. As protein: CASSLGQGPIYEQYF.